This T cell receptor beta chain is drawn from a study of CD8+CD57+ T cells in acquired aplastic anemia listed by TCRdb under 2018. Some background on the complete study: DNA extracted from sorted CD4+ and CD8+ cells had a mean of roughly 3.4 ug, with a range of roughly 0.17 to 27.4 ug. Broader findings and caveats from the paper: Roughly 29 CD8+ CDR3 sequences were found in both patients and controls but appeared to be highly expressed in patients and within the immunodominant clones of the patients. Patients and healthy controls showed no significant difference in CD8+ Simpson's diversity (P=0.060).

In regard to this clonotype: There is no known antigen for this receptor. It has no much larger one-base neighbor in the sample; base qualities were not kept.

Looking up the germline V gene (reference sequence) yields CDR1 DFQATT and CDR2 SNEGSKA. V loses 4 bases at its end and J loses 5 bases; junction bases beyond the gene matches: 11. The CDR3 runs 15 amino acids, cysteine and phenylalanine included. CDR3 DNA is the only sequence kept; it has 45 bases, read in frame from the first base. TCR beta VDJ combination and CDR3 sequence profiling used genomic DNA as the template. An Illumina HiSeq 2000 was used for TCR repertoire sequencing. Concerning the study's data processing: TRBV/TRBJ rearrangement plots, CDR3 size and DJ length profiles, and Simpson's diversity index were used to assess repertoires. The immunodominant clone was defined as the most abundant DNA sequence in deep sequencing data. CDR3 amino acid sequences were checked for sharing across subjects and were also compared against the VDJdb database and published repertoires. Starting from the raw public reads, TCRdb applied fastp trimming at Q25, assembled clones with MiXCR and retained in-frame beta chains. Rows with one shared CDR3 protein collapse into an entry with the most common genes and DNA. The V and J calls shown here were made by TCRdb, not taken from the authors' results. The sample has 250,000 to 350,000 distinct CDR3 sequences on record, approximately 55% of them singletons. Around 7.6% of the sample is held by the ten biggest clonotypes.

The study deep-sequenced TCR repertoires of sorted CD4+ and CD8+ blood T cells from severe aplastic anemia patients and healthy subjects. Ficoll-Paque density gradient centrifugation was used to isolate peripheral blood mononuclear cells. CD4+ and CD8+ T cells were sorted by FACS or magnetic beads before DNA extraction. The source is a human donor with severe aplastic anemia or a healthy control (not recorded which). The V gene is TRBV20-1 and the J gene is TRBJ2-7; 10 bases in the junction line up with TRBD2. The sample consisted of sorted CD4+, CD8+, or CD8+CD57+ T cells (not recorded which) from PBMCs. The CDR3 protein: CSANEIAGGTDEQYF. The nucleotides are TGCAGTGCTAATGAAATAGCGGGAGGTACCGACGAGCAGTACTTC.